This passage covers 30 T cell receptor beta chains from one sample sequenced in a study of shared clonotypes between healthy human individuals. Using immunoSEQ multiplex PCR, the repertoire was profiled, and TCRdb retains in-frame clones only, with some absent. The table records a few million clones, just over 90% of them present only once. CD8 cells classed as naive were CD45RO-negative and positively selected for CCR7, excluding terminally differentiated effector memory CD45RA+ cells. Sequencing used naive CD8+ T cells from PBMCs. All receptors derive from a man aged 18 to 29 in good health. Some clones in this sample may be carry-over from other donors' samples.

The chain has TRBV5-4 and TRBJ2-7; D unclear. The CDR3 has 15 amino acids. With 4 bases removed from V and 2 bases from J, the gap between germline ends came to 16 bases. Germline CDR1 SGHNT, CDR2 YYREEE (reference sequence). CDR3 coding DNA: TGTGCCAGCAGCCCCCATGTGGGAACGGCCTACGAGCAGTACTTC. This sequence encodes CASSPHVGTAYEQYF.

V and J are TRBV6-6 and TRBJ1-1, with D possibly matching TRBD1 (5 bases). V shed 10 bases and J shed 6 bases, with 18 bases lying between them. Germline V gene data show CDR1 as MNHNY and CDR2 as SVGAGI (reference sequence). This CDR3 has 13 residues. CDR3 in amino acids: CATRALLSAEAFF. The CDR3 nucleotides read TGTGCCACCAGGGCCCTACTTAGCGCTGAAGCTTTCTTT.

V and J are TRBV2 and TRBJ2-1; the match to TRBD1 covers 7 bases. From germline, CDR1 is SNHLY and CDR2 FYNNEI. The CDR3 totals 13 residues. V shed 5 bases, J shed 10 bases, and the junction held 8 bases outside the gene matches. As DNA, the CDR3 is TGTGCCAGCAGTAGCCCCGGGACAGAAGAGCAGTTCTTC. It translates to CASSSPGTEEQFF.

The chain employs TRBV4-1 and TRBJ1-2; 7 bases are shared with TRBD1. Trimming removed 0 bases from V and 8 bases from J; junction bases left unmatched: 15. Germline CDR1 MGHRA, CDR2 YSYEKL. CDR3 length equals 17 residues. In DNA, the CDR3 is TGCGCCAGCAGCCAAGAGGGGACAGCAGTTCGTCTCTACGGCTACACCTTC. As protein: CASSQEGTAVRLYGYTF.

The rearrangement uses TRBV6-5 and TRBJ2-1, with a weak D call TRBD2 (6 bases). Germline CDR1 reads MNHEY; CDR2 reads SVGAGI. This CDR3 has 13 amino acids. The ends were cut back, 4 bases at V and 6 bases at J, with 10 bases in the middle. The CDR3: CASSFDGGNEQFF. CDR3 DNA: TGTGCCAGCAGTTTTGACGGGGGCAATGAGCAGTTCTTC.

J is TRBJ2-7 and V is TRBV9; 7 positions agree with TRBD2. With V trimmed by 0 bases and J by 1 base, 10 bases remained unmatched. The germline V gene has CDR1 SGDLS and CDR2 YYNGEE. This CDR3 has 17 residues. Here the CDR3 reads CASSVESGGGGSYEQYF. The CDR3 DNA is TGTGCCAGCAGCGTAGAGAGTGGCGGGGGAGGGTCCTACGAGCAGTACTTC.

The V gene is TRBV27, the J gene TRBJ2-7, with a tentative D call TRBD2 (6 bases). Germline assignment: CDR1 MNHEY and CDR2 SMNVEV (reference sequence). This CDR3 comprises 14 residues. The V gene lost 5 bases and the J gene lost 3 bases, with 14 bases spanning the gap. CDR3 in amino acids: CASSMGLAFYEQYF. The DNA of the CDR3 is TGTGCCAGCAGTATGGGGCTAGCGTTCTACGAGCAGTACTTC.

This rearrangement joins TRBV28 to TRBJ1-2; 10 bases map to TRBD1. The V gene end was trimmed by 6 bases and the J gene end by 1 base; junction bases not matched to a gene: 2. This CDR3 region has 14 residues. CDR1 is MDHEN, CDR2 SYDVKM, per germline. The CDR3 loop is CASSGTGVNYGYTF. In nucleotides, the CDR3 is TGTGCCAGCAGCGGGACAGGGGTTAACTATGGCTACACCTTC.

Here the CDR3 reads CSVTGLGDTQYF. In DNA, the CDR3 is TGCAGCGTGACAGGACTGGGAGATACGCAGTATTTT. This chain joins TRBV29-1 and TRBJ2-3, with a weak D call TRBD1 (6 bases). V dropped 6 bases and J dropped 5 bases, with 12 bases sitting between them. Germline values: CDR1 SQVTM, CDR2 ANQGSEA. The CDR3 has 12 amino acids.

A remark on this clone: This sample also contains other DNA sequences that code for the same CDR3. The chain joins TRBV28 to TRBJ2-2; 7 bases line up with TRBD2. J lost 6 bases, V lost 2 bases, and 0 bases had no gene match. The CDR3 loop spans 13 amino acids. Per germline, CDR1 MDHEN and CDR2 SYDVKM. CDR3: CASSLGGAGELFF. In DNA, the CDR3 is TGTGCCAGCAGTTTAGGGGGGGCCGGGGAGCTGTTTTTT.

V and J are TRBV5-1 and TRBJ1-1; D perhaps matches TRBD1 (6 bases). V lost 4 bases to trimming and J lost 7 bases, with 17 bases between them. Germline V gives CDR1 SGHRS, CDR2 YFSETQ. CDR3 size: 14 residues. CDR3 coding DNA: TGCGCCAGCAGCCCGGTCGGGGGCTTTGGTGAAGCTTTCTTT. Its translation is CASSPVGGFGEAFF. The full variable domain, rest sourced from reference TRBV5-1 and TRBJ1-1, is KAGVTQTPRYLIKTRGQQVTLSCSPISGHRSVSWYQQTPGQGLQFLFEYFSETQRNKGNFPGRFSGRQFSNSRSEMNVSTLELGDSALYLCASSPVGGFGEAFFGQGTRLTVV.

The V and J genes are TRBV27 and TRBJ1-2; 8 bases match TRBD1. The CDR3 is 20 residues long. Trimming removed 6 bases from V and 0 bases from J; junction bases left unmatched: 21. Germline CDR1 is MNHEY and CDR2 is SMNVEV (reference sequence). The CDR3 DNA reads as TGTGCCAGCAGAACTAAAAACCGACAGGGGCCTCAAAAAGCTAACTATGGCTACACCTTC. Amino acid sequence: CASRTKNRQGPQKANYGYTF.

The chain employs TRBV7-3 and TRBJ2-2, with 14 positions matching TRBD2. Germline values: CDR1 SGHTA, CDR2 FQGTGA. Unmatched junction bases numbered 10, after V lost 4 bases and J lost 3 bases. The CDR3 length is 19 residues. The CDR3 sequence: CASSSGTSGSPRHTGELFF. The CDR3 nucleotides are TGTGCCAGCAGCTCGGGGACTAGCGGGAGCCCTAGACACACCGGGGAGCTGTTTTTT.

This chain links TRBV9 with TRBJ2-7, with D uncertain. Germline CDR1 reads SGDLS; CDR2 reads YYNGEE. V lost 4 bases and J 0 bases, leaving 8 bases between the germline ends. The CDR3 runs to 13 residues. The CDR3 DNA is TGTGCCAGCAGCCCGACCGACTCCTACGAGCAGTACTTC. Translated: CASSPTDSYEQYF.

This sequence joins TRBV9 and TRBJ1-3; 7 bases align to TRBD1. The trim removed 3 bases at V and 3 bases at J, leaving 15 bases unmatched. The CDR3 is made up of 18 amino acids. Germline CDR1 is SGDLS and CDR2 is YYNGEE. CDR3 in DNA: TGTGCCAGCAGCGACCCGCGGGACAGCAAAAAATTTGGAAACACCATATATTTT. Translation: CASSDPRDSKKFGNTIYF.

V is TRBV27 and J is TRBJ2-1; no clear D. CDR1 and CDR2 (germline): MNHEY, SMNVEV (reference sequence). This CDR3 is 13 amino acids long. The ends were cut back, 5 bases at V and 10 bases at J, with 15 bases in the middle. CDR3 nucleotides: TGTGCCAGCAGTCGGATTCGTGGCTTCGAGCAGTTCTTC. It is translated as CASSRIRGFEQFF.

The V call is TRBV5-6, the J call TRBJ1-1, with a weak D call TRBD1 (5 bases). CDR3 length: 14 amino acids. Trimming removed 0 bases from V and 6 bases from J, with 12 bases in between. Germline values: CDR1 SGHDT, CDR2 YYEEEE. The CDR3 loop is CASSLAGRGAEAFF. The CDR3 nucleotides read TGTGCCAGCAGCTTGGCCGGTAGGGGTGCTGAAGCTTTCTTT.

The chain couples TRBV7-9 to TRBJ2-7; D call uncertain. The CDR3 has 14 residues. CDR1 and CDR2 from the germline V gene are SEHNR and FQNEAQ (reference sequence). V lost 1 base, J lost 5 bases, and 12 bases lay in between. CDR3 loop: CASSLGIGHHEQYF. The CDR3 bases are TGTGCCAGCAGCTTAGGTATAGGGCACCACGAGCAGTACTTC.

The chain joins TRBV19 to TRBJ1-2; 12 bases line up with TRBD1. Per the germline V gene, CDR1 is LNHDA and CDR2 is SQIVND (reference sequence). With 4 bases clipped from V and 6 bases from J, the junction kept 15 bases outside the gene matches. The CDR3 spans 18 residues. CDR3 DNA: TGTGCCAGTAGTACCCTTCCGGGACAGGGGGCCGTTAGCGATGGCTACACCTTC. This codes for CASSTLPGQGAVSDGYTF.

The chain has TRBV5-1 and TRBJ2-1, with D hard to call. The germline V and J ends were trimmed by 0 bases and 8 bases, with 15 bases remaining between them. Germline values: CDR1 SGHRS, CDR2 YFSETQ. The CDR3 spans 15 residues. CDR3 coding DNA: TGCGCCAGCAGCTTGGTTCTGGATTCGTTGGATGAGCAGTTCTTC. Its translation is CASSLVLDSLDEQFF. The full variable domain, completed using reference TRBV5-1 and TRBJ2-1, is KAGVTQTPRYLIKTRGQQVTLSCSPISGHRSVSWYQQTPGQGLQFLFEYFSETQRNKGNFPGRFSGRQFSNSRSEMNVSTLELGDSALYLCASSLVLDSLDEQFFGPGTRLTVL.

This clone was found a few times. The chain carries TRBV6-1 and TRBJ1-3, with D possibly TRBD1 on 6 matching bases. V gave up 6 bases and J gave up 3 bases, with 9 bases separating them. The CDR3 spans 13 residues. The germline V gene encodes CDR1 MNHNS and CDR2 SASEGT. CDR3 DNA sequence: TGTGCCAGCAGAGGGGGGAGTGGAAACACCATATATTTT. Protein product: CASRGGSGNTIYF.

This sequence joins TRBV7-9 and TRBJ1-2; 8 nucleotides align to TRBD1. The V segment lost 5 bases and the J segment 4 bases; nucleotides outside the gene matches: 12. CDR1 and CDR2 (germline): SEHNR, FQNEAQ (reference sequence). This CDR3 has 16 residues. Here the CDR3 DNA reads TGTGCCAGCAGCGCCGGACAGGGTTCGGGTCCCTATGGCTACACCTTC. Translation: CASSAGQGSGPYGYTF.

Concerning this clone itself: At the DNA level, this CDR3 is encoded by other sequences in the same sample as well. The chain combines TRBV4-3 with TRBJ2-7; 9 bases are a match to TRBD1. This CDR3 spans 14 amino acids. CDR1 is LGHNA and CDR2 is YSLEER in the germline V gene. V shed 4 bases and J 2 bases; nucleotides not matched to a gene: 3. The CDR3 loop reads CASSPGTGTYEQYF. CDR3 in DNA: TGCGCCAGCAGCCCCGGGACAGGGACCTACGAGCAGTACTTC.

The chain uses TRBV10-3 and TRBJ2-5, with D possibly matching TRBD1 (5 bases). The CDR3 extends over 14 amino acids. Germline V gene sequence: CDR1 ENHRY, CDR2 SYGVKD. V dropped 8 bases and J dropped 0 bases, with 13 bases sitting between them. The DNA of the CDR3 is TGTGCCATCTCTGCAGGGAACGACCAAGAGACCCAGTACTTC. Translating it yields CAISAGNDQETQYF.

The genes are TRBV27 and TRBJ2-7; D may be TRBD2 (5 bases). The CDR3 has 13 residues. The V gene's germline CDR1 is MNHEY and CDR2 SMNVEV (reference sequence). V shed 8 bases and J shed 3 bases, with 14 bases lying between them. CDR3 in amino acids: CASSVDGIYEQYF. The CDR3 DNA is TGTGCCAGCTCCGTGGACGGGATCTACGAGCAGTACTTC.

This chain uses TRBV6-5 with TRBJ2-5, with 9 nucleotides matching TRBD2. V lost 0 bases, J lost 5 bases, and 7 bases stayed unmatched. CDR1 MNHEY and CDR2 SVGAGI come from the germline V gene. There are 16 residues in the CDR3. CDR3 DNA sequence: TGTGCCAGCAGTTACTCGGCGGGAGGGATCGGGGAGACCCAGTACTTC. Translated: CASSYSAGGIGETQYF.

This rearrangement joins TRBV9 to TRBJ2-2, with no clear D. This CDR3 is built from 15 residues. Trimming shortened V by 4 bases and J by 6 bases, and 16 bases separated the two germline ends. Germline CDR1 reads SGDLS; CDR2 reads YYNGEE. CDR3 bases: TGTGCCAGCAGCTCCCGTAGCCTGGCCTCCGGGGAGCTGTTTTTT. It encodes CASSSRSLASGELFF.

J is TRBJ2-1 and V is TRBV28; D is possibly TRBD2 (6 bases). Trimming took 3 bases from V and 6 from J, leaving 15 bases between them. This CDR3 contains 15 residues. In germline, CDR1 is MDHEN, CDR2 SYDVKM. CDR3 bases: TGTGCCAGCAGTTTTCCGAGGGAGGTCTTCAATGAGCAGTTCTTC. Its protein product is CASSFPREVFNEQFF.

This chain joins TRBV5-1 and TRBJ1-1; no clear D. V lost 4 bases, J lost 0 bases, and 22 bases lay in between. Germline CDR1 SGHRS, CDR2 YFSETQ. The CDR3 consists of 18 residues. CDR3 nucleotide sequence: TGCGCCAGCAGCCCCGGGTCAGGAGGAGGCCAGATGAACACTGAAGCTTTCTTT. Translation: CASSPGSGGGQMNTEAFF.

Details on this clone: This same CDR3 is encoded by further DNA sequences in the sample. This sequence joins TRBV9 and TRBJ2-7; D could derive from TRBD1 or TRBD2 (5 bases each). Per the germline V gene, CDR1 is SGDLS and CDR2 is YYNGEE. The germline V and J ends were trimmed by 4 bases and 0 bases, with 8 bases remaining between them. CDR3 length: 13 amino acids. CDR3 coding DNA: TGTGCCAGCAGCCCCGGGACCTCCTACGAGCAGTACTTC. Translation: CASSPGTSYEQYF.